This T cell receptor beta chain was captured by sequencing in a study of cytomegalovirus exposure and HLA in healthy donors. Study-wide results and limits: Fewer N-insertions than the roughly 650-donor mean were reportedly shown by an Asian-associated ancestry cluster in a later analysis.

Of note for this clone: Its antigen is undetermined.

Although they were nominally healthy when sampled, donors likely had unrecorded immune exposures. Use of 60 Vbeta and 13 Jbeta primers characterized the PCR. This table comes from immunoSEQ multiplex PCR, and its TCRdb copy is limited to in-frame clones, with some not included. The sample has 140,000 to 150,000 clones. CDR1 SGHVS and CDR2 FQNEAQ come from the germline V gene. V lost 1 base, J lost 5 bases, and 8 bases lay in between. CDR3 length: 13 residues. The genes are TRBV7-8 and TRBJ1-1; tentative D call: TRBD1 (6 bases). This receptor was identified in a male donor in good health and CMV-seronegative. Sequenced sample: PBMCs. DNA for the CDR3: TGTGCCAGCAGCTTAGTACAGGGAACTGAAGCTTTCTTT. It specifies CASSLVQGTEAFF. Together with reference TRBV7-8 and TRBJ1-1, the CDR3 gives the full variable domain: GAGVSQSPRYKVAKRGQDVALRCDPISGHVSLFWYQQALGQGPEFLTYFQNEAQLDKSGLPSDRFFAERPEGSVSTLKIQRTQQEDSAVYLCASSLVQGTEAFFGQGTRLTVV.